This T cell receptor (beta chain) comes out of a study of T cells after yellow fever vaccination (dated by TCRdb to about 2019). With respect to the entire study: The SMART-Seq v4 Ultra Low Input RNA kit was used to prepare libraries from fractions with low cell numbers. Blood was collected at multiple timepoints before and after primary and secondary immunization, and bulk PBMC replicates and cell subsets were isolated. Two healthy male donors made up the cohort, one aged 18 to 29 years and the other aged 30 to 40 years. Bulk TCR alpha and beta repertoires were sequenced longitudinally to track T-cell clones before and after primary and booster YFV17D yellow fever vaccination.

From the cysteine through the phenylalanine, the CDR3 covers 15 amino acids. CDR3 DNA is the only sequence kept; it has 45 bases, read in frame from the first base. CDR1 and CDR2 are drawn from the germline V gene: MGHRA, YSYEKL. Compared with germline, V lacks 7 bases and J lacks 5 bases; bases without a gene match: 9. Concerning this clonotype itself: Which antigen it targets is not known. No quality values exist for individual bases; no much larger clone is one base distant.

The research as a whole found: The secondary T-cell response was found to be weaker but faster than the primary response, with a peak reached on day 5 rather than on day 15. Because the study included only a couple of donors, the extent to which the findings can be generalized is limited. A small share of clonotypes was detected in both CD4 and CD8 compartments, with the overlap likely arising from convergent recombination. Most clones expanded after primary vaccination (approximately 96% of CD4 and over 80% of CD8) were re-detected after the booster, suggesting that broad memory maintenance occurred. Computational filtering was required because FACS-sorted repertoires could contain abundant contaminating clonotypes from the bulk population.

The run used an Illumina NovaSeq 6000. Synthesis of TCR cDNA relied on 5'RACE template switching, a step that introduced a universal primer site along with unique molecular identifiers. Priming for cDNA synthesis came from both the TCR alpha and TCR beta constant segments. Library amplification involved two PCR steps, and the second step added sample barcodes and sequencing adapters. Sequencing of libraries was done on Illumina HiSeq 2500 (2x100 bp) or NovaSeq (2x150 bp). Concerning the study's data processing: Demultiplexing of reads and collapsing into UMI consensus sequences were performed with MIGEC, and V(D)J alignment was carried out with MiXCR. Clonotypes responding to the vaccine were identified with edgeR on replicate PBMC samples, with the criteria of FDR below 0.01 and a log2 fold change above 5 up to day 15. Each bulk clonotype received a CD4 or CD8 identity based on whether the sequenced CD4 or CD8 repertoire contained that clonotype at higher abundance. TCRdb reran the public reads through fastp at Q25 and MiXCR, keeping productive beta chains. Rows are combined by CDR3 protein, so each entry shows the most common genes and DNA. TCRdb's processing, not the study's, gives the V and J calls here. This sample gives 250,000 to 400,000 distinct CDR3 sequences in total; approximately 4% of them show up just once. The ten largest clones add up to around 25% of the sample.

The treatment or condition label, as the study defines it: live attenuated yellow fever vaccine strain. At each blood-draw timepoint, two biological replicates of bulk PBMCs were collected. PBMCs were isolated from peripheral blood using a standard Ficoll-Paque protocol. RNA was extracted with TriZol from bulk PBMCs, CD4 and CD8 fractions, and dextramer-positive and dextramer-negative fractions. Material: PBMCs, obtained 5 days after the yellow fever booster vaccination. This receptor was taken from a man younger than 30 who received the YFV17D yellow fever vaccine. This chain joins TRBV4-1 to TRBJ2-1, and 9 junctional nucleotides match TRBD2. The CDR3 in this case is CASKSIGLAHNEQFF. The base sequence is TGCGCCAGCAAATCCATCGGACTAGCGCACAATGAGCAGTTCTTC.